This T cell receptor beta chain is drawn from a study of CD8 T cells in ankylosing spondylitis. Study outcomes and limitations: Significantly higher representation of disease-linked clones was reported for matched ankylosing spondylitis synovial fluid.

Quantitative 5'-RACE with molecular barcodes produced the TCR beta libraries. Each CDR3 protein is one row after TCRdb ran MiXCR on the 5' RACE reads. Of just under 95,000 distinct CDR3 sequences in the sample, 8.8% were seen once. Germline V gene lookup returns CDR1 SNHLY and CDR2 FYNNEI. The CDR3 extends over 11 amino acids. This clonotype showed up just once. The antigen remains unidentified. One base away lies a much larger clone, so this may be a sequencing read error. Input material: blood, either unsorted or a sorted T cell fraction (not recorded which). The chain uses TRBV2 and TRBJ1-2; D not certain. The sequence was collected from a male donor with ankylosing spondylitis or in good health (not recorded which). The CDR3 DNA is TGTGCCAACAGTGAAAACTATGGCTACACCTTC. Its translation: CANSENYGYTF.